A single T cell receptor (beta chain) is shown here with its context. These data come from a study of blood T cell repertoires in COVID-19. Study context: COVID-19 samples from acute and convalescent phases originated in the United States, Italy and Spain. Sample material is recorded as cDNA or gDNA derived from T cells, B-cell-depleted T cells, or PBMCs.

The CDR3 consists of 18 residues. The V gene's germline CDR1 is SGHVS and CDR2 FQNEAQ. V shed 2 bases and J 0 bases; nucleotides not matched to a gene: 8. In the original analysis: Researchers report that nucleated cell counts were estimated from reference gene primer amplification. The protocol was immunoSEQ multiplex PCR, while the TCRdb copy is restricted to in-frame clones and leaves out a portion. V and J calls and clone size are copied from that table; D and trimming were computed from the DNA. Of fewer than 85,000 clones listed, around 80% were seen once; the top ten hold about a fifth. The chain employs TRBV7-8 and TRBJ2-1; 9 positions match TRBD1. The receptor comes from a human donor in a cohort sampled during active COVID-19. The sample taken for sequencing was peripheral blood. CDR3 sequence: CASSLPKTGGNSYNEQFF. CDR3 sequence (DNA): TGTGCCAGCAGCTTACCCAAGACAGGGGGGAACTCCTACAATGAGCAGTTCTTC.